The 32 T cell receptor beta chains given below trace back to one sample, sequenced in a study of CD8+CD57+ T cells in acquired aplastic anemia. Patients chosen for sequencing had CD8+CD57+ cells that had expanded, as shown by flow cytometry. Profiles of TCR beta VDJ and CDR3 were generated from a genomic DNA template. One entry per CDR3 protein results from TCRdb running MiXCR on the reads. The table has 95,000 to 150,000 distinct CDR3 sequences, about 40% seen once. The material sequenced was sorted CD4+, CD8+, or CD8+CD57+ T cells (not recorded which) from PBMCs. These receptors were collected from a human donor with aplastic anemia.

This chain uses TRBV7-2 with TRBJ2-7; the match to TRBD2 covers 13 bases. Per germline, CDR1 SGHTA and CDR2 FQGNSA. V dropped 3 bases and J dropped 5; count of bases not matched to a gene: 4. The CDR3 has 15 residues. This CDR3 is CASSFRLAGGDEQYF. DNA of the CDR3: TGTGCCAGCAGCTTCCGACTAGCGGGGGGCGACGAGCAGTACTTC.

This clonotype was seen only a few times. The chain is built from TRBV12-3 or TRBV12-4 and TRBJ1-3; D is perhaps TRBD1 (5 bases). The length of the CDR3 is 16 residues. Trimming left V 3 bases short and J 0 bases short, with 12 bases between. The CDR3 loop reads CASSFQGLISGNTIYF. The CDR3 DNA is TGTGCCAGCAGTTTTCAGGGACTAATCTCTGGAAACACCATATATTTT.

Ten or more counts support this clonotype. This rearrangement joins TRBV12-3 or TRBV12-4 to TRBJ1-6, with 8 bases identical to TRBD1. This CDR3 region has 15 residues. Trimming at V came to 6 bases and at J to 8 bases, leaving 9 bases not matched to a gene. The CDR3 protein is CASSILRGQDSPLHF. CDR3 in DNA: TGTGCCAGCAGCATTCTCAGGGGGCAGGATTCACCCCTCCACTTT.

This clonotype was recorded many times. The rearrangement links TRBV6-2 or TRBV6-3 to TRBJ1-2, with a possible D match to TRBD1 (5 bases). The CDR3 is 13 residues long. Germline loops: CDR1 MNHEY, CDR2 SVGEGT. V was shortened by 8 bases and J by 2 bases, with 12 bases between the two germline ends. In DNA, the CDR3 is TGTGCCAGCCGCCAGGGAATGAACTATGGCTACACCTTC. This sequence encodes CASRQGMNYGYTF.

This clonotype was detected many times. The V call is TRBV2, the J call TRBJ2-1; 7 nucleotides align to TRBD1. This CDR3 spans 15 amino acids. Germline-derived CDR1 and CDR2 are SNHLY and FYNNEI. Losses at the gene ends were 5 bases for V and 3 bases for J; bases not matched to a gene: 7. Written as DNA, the CDR3 is TGTGCCAGCAGTTACGACAGGGTCGGCTACAATGAGCAGTTCTTC. Protein product: CASSYDRVGYNEQFF. The whole variable domain, filled in from reference TRBV2 and TRBJ2-1, reads EPEVTQTPSHQVTQMGQEVILRCVPISNHLYFYWYRQILGQKVEFLVSFYNNEISEKSEIFDDQFSVERPDGSNFTLKIRSTKLEDSAMYFCASSYDRVGYNEQFFGPGTRLTVL.

This clonotype was observed once. The chain has TRBV10-3 and TRBJ2-2; D uncertain. Germline CDR1 ENHRY, CDR2 SYGVKD. The V end lost 4 bases, the J end lost 0 bases, and 12 bases lay between the germline ends. The CDR3 has 16 residues. The CDR3 loop reads CAISVTEIANTGELFF. The CDR3 DNA sequence: TGTGCCATCAGTGTAACGGAAATCGCGAACACCGGGGAGCTGTTTTTT.

This clonotype turned up a few times. The rearrangement uses TRBV3-1 and TRBJ2-7; D not resolved. V was shortened by 2 bases and J by 0 bases, with 8 bases between the two germline ends. This CDR3 spans 14 amino acids. CDR1 LGHDT and CDR2 YNNKEL come from the germline V gene (reference sequence). The CDR3 nucleotides are TGTGCCAGCAGCCAAAGCGATAGCTCCTACGAGCAGTACGTC. Translated, it gives CASSQSDSSYEQYV.

The chain uses TRBV9 and TRBJ2-3; 8 bases match TRBD1. CDR1 is SGDLS and CDR2 is YYNGEE in the germline V gene. The CDR3 extends over 14 amino acids. J lost 5 bases, V lost 4 bases, and 6 bases had no gene match. CDR3 in amino acids: CASSFQGAGDTQYF. In nucleotides, the CDR3 is TGTGCCAGCAGCTTTCAGGGGGCCGGAGATACGCAGTATTTT.

Comment on this clonotype: Relative to the germline gene, one junction end is altered; a read error may explain this. The rearrangement links TRBV6-2 or TRBV6-3 to TRBJ1-2; TRBD1 might be the D (6 bases). The CDR3 consists of 12 residues. Germline V gene data show CDR1 as MNHEY and CDR2 as SVGEGT. The CDR3 loop reads CATHRANYGDTF. CDR3 in DNA: TGTGCCACCCACAGGGCTAACTATGGCGACACCTTC.

This clonotype has ten or more counts. The chain links TRBV20-1 to TRBJ2-3, with TRBD1 identical over 10 bases. The CDR3 length is 16 residues. Losses at the gene ends were 1 base for V and 3 bases for J; bases not matched to a gene: 7. Germline V gives CDR1 DFQATT, CDR2 SNEGSKA (reference sequence). The DNA of the CDR3 is TGCAGTGCTAGAGCTTTTGGGACAGGGGAAACAGATACGCAGTATTTT. Translating it yields CSARAFGTGETDTQYF.

A single count supports this clonotype. The chain employs TRBV10-3 and TRBJ1-5; TRBD1 matches at 7 bases. Trimming at V came to 5 bases and at J to 7 bases, leaving 8 bases not matched to a gene. This CDR3 is built from 14 residues. Germline V gene data show CDR1 as ENHRY and CDR2 as SYGVKD. CDR3 sequence (DNA): TGTGCCATCAGTCCCGACAGGGAGGGACAGCCCCAGCATTTT. As protein: CAISPDREGQPQHF.

The V gene is TRBV7-2, the J gene TRBJ1-5; no definite D call. The germline gives CDR1 SGHTA, CDR2 FQGNSA. Trimming shortened V by 5 bases and J by 6 bases, and 11 bases separated the two germline ends. There are 13 residues in the CDR3. The CDR3 DNA reads TGTGCCAGCAGCCTAACAACGGCTCAGCCCCAGCATTTT. This translates into CASSLTTAQPQHF.

A few counts support this clonotype. The chain recombines TRBV4-1 with TRBJ2-7, with TRBD1 matching over 8 bases. This CDR3 has 17 residues. The junction had 18 bases not matched to a gene; V was cut back by 2 bases and J by 9 bases. Germline assignment: CDR1 MGHRA and CDR2 YSYEKL. The CDR3 loop reads CASSQNTGGSPIEGQYF. CDR3 bases: TGCGCCAGCAGCCAAAACACAGGGGGATCCCCCATCGAAGGGCAGTACTTC.

This clonotype was observed many times. The chain couples TRBV7-4 to TRBJ2-7; possibly TRBD2 for D (5 bases). CDR1 and CDR2 (germline): SGHVT, SQSDAQ. The CDR3 runs to 18 residues. Trimming took 3 bases from V and 0 from J, leaving 21 bases between them. The chain's CDR3 is CASSLRDGEWGSSYEQYV. For the CDR3, the DNA is TGTGCCAGCAGCTTGAGAGATGGGGAGTGGGGAAGCTCCTACGAGCAGTACGTC.

With regard to this clonotype: This may arise from a read error, as a much more abundant clone is one base away. The chain joins TRBV2 to TRBJ1-1, with 8 bases fitting TRBD1. The CDR3 contains 14 residues. The V gene end was trimmed by 6 bases and the J gene end by 4 bases; junction bases not matched to a gene: 7. CDR1 is SNHLY and CDR2 is FYNNEI in the germline V gene. CDR3: CASRPGQVITEAFF. DNA for the CDR3: TGTGCCAGCAGACCGGGACAGGTGATCACTGAAGCTTTCTTT.

This clonotype was recorded many times. V and J are TRBV10-2 and TRBJ1-2; 9 bases agree with TRBD1. Unmatched junction bases numbered 7, after V lost 6 bases and J lost 2 bases. The CDR3 spans 15 residues. Germline values: CDR1 WSHSY, CDR2 SAAADI. CDR3 sequence reads: CASRGSGQGNYGYTF. DNA for the CDR3: TGCGCCAGCAGGGGTTCGGGACAGGGAAACTATGGCTACACCTTC.

The CDR3 here is CASSPTGEQYF. The CDR3 DNA reads as TGTGCCAGCAGCCCGACCGGCGAGCAGTACTTC. This chain links TRBV7-2 with TRBJ2-7; no firm D call. The CDR3 is 11 amino acids. Germline lookup yields CDR1 SGHTA and CDR2 FQGNSA. V lost 5 bases, J lost 6 bases, and 8 bases lay in between. Full variable domain (remainder filled in from reference TRBV7-2 and TRBJ2-7): GAGVSQSPSNKVTEKGKDVELRCDPISGHTALYWYRQSLGQGLEFLIYFQGNSAPDKSGLPSDRFSAERTGGSVSTLTIQRTQQEDSAVYLCASSPTGEQYFGPGTRLTVT.

Notes on this clonotype: This may arise from a read error, as a much more abundant clone is one base away. As the CDR3 is not closed by the conserved phenylalanine or tryptophan, this likely results from a read error. The chain employs TRBV30 and TRBJ1-1; D not resolved. V was clipped by 4 bases and J by 1 base, with 4 bases between them. Germline V gives CDR1 GTSNPN, CDR2 SVGIG (reference sequence). CDR3 length equals 11 residues. CDR3 region: CAWKQNTEAFS. CDR3 DNA: TGTGCCTGGAAGCAGAACACTGAAGCTTTCTCT.

CDR3 protein: CASSLYASGRAESYEQYF. DNA for the CDR3: TGTGCCAGCAGCTTATATGCTAGCGGGAGGGCCGAGTCCTACGAGCAGTACTTC. V is TRBV7-8 and J is TRBJ2-7; TRBD2 matches 12 bases. The junction had 9 bases not matched to a gene; V was cut back by 2 bases and J by 1 base. Per the germline V gene, CDR1 is SGHVS and CDR2 is FQNEAQ. The CDR3 length is 18 residues.

This sequence joins TRBV24-1 and TRBJ2-1; 10 bases match TRBD1. Judging by the DNA end, TRBJ2-7 fits better; the J call may be wrong. Germline CDR1 is KGHDR and CDR2 is SFDVKD. This CDR3 spans 15 amino acids. DNA of the CDR3: TGTGCCACCAGTGATGTGACAGGGGGCTACAATGAGCAGTACTTC. It encodes CATSDVTGGYNEQYF.

The J gene is TRBJ2-7, the V gene TRBV6-5, with a possible D match to TRBD1 (6 bases). The germline V gene encodes CDR1 MNHEY and CDR2 SVGAGI. Deletions cut 2 bases from V and 4 bases from J, with 12 bases between. The CDR3 contains 14 residues. CDR3: CASSYPDRSYEQYF. The CDR3 DNA is TGTGCCAGCAGTTACCCCGACAGGTCTTACGAGCAGTACTTC.

The genes are TRBV6-5 and TRBJ1-1; D possibly corresponds to TRBD1 (6 bases). Germline assignment: CDR1 MNHEY and CDR2 SVGAGI. V was trimmed by 0 bases and J by 2 bases, leaving 10 bases between them. The CDR3 sequence is 15 residues long. The CDR3 DNA reads TGTGCCAGCAGTTACTCGGGCAGGGGAAACACTGAAGCTTTCTTT. Its protein product is CASSYSGRGNTEAFF.

The chain links TRBV19 to TRBJ2-7; 10 positions match TRBD1. The CDR3 totals 15 residues. The ends lost 9 bases at V and 9 bases at J; junction bases unmatched: 17. Germline lookup yields CDR1 LNHDA and CDR2 SQIVND (reference sequence). The CDR3 protein is CARPPGQGPHGAQYF. In nucleotides, the CDR3 is TGTGCCAGACCCCCGGGACAGGGGCCTCACGGAGCGCAGTACTTC.

This clonotype counts as medium-sized. The V and J genes are TRBV10-3 and TRBJ1-1; D is possibly TRBD1 (5 bases). CDR1 is ENHRY and CDR2 is SYGVKD in the germline V gene. The CDR3 is 14 amino acids. Trimming pared 0 bases from V and 3 bases from J, leaving 8 bases between. CDR3 residues: CAISESGQHTEAFF. Here the CDR3 DNA reads TGTGCCATCAGTGAGTCGGGGCAACACACTGAAGCTTTCTTT.

This clonotype was seen repeatedly, ten times or more. This sequence joins TRBV9 and TRBJ2-1; 8 nucleotides align to TRBD2. V trimming: 4 bases; J trimming: 3 bases; junction bases outside the gene matches: 9. This CDR3 has 16 residues. From germline, CDR1 is SGDLS and CDR2 YYNGEE. This chain's CDR3 is CASSPSGLAGYNEQFF. The DNA for the CDR3 is TGTGCCAGCAGCCCATCCGGACTAGCCGGCTACAATGAGCAGTTCTTC.

This clonotype came up many times. The chain employs TRBV12-3 or TRBV12-4 and TRBJ1-1, with no clear D. V dropped 1 base and J dropped 7 bases, with 4 bases sitting between them. The CDR3 is 11 amino acids. The chain's CDR3 is CASSLGGEAFF. The CDR3 coding sequence is TGTGCCAGCAGTTTAGGCGGTGAAGCTTTCTTT.

The chain combines TRBV2 with TRBJ2-1; no clear D gene. CDR3 size: 17 residues. Trimming removed 6 bases at V and 0 bases at J, with 18 bases between. Germline CDR1 is SNHLY and CDR2 is FYNNEI. The CDR3 nucleotides read TGTGCCAGCAGCCAAGGTATTAGGGTTAGCTCCTACAATGAGCAGTTCTTC. Translation: CASSQGIRVSSYNEQFF.

This rearrangement joins TRBV3-1 to TRBJ2-6; perhaps TRBD1 as D (6 bases). Germline CDR1 LGHDT, CDR2 YNNKEL (reference sequence). V was shortened by 1 base and J by 0 bases, with 13 bases between the two germline ends. The CDR3 runs 18 residues. In nucleotides, the CDR3 is TGTGCCAGCAGCCAAGCCAACAGGGTAATCTCTGGGGCCAACGTCCTGACTTTC. This encodes CASSQANRVISGANVLTF.

V gene TRBV20-1 combines with J gene TRBJ1-6; 8 nucleotides match TRBD1. Germline V gene lookup returns CDR1 DFQATT and CDR2 SNEGSKA (reference sequence). V lost 6 bases, J lost 14 bases, and 12 bases stayed unmatched. This CDR3 is built from 13 residues. Here the CDR3 DNA reads TGCAGTGCCCTGGACAGGGTTAGCAGGACCCTCCACTTT. Encoded protein: CSALDRVSRTLHF.

In this sample, this clonotype turned up a few times. This CDR3 is CATSDSGTGGADTQYF. In nucleotides, the CDR3 is TGTGCCACCAGTGATTCAGGGACAGGGGGGGCAGATACGCAGTATTTT. The V gene is TRBV24-1, the J gene TRBJ2-3; 11 bases fit TRBD1. Trimming removed 2 bases from V and 4 bases from J; junction bases left unmatched: 4. The germline V gene has CDR1 KGHDR and CDR2 SFDVKD. The CDR3 has 16 residues.

This clonotype was counted at least ten times. The chain is built from TRBV19 and TRBJ1-1; 7 bases align to TRBD1. V lost 3 bases and J lost 0; bases outside the gene matches: 7. CDR1 is LNHDA, CDR2 SQIVND, per germline (reference sequence). CDR3 length equals 16 residues. The CDR3 protein is CASSIETGFMNTEAFF. CDR3 sequence (DNA): TGTGCCAGTAGTATTGAGACAGGGTTCATGAACACTGAAGCTTTCTTT.

The chain has TRBV9 and TRBJ2-5, with 12 bases that match TRBD2. The V segment lost 10 bases and the J segment 3 bases; nucleotides outside the gene matches: 13. Germline lookup yields CDR1 SGDLS and CDR2 YYNGEE. This CDR3 comprises 16 residues. CDR3 DNA sequence: TGTGCCTCAGCAAGGTCGTCTAGCGGGGGGGAAGAGACCCAGTACTTC. Its translation is CASARSSSGGEETQYF.